The T cell receptor beta chain described here comes from a study of shared clonotypes between healthy human individuals. Germline loops: CDR1 SGHRS, CDR2 YFSETQ. V was shortened by 2 bases and J by 8 bases, with 19 bases between the two germline ends. The CDR3 runs 15 residues. There were no recent acute infections or vaccinations among the donors, who were healthy HIV-negative adults. TCRdb's table, derived via immunoSEQ multiplex PCR, lists solely in-frame clones and lacks some. This table has roughly 500,000 clones, 81% appearing once. Sequencing used PBMCs. This TCR was sampled from a woman aged 40 to 55 in good health. Some clones in this sample may be carry-over from other donors' samples. The chain carries TRBV5-1 and TRBJ1-2; TRBD1 is a possible D gene (5 bases). CDR3 protein: CASSFRGGPLDGYTF. CDR3 in DNA: TGCGCCAGCAGCTTCCGTGGGGGACCCCTGGACGGCTACACCTTC.